These 11 T cell receptor beta chains came from one sample sequenced in a study of identical twins. TCRdb reprocessed the 5' RACE reads with MiXCR, giving one entry per CDR3 protein. The table shows 200,000 to 250,000 distinct CDR3 sequences, with around 8% occurring only once. The same data also contributed to another study, on yellow fever vaccine responses in identical twins.

The sequenced sample consisted of memory (CD45RO+) T cells sorted from blood. These TCRs come from a woman younger than 30 in good health.

This clonotype was observed many times. The genes are TRBV12-3 or TRBV12-4 and TRBJ1-1; 9 bases fit TRBD1. The length of the CDR3 is 18 residues. After removal of 7 bases from V and 2 bases from J, the junction contained 17 bases not matched to a gene. The CDR3 loop is CASTNHLGMTGGNTEAFF. In DNA form, the CDR3 reads TGTGCCAGCACGAATCACCTCGGCATGACAGGGGGAAACACTGAAGCTTTCTTT.

This clonotype has ten or more counts. This sequence joins TRBV12-3 or TRBV12-4 and TRBJ1-1; the match to TRBD1 covers 10 bases. V shed 2 bases, J shed 4 bases, and the junction held 4 bases outside the gene matches. This CDR3 is 15 amino acids long. The CDR3 DNA follows: TGTGCCAGCAGTTTAAGTAGGACAGGGGGCACTGAAGCTTTCTTT. As protein: CASSLSRTGGTEAFF.

This clonotype has a count of ten or more. This chain joins TRBV24-1 and TRBJ1-4; D possibly corresponds to TRBD1 (6 bases). Germline CDR1 and CDR2: KGHDR and SFDVKD. The V gene lost 8 bases and the J gene lost 4 bases, with 16 bases spanning the gap. The CDR3 is made up of 15 amino acids. The CDR3 nucleotides are TGTGCCACCAACCTCGGACAGCTTGGTAATGAAAAACTGTTTTTT. It is translated as CATNLGQLGNEKLFF.

This chain links TRBV10-3 with TRBJ1-5; 12 nucleotides match TRBD1. CDR3 length: 16 residues. Germline values: CDR1 ENHRY, CDR2 SYGVKD. V shed 2 bases and J 6 bases; nucleotides not matched to a gene: 5. DNA of the CDR3: TGTGCCATCAGTGAGCCCGGGACAGGGGGCACTCAGCCCCAGCATTTT. Residues: CAISEPGTGGTQPQHF.

This clonotype was seen many times. The chain joins TRBV20-1 to TRBJ2-7; 10 bases map to TRBD1. The J segment lost 2 bases and the V segment lost 5 bases, leaving 6 bases of the junction unmatched. The CDR3 runs to 14 residues. Germline CDR1 is DFQATT and CDR2 is SNEGSKA (reference sequence). The CDR3 sequence is CSALTGGIPYEQYF. The CDR3 nucleotides are TGCAGTGCTCTGACAGGGGGCATACCCTACGAGCAGTACTTC.

The rearrangement uses TRBV7-2 and TRBJ1-4; D unresolved. The CDR3 has 14 amino acids. Trimming removed 4 bases at V and 5 bases at J, with 11 bases between. From germline, CDR1 is SGHTA and CDR2 FQGNSA. The CDR3: CASSSRSLNEKLFF. CDR3 bases: TGTGCCAGCAGCTCTCGGAGCTTGAATGAAAAACTGTTTTTT.

V and J are TRBV20-1 and TRBJ2-5, with a tentative D call TRBD2 (6 bases). This CDR3 region has 14 residues. From germline, CDR1 is DFQATT and CDR2 SNEGSKA (reference sequence). Trimming took off 1 base at V and 4 bases at J, with 13 bases between the two ends. Here the CDR3 DNA reads TGCAGTGCTAGAGGGGGGGAAGTCAGAGAGACCCAGTACTTC. Translation: CSARGGEVRETQYF.

The V call is TRBV11-2, the J call TRBJ2-1, with 10 bases lining up with TRBD2. CDR3 length equals 15 residues. Trimming removed 6 bases from V and 4 bases from J; junction bases left unmatched: 6. Germline loops: CDR1 SGHAT, CDR2 FQNNGV. CDR3 protein: CASRMPGLAYNEQFF. The CDR3 DNA follows: TGTGCCAGCAGAATGCCGGGACTAGCGTACAATGAGCAGTTCTTC.

This chain joins TRBV27 and TRBJ1-4; D gene unclear. V lost 2 bases and J lost 7, with 8 bases in between. This CDR3 has 13 amino acids. Germline V gives CDR1 MNHEY, CDR2 SMNVEV (reference sequence). The DNA of the CDR3 is TGTGCCAGCAGTTTAGGGAAGTTTGAAAAACTGTTTTTT. The encoded protein is CASSLGKFEKLFF.

This clonotype was picked up a small number of times. The chain links TRBV5-1 to TRBJ2-7, with 8 bases that match TRBD2. Germline V gives CDR1 SGHRS, CDR2 YFSETQ. The trim removed 0 bases at V and 3 bases at J, leaving 5 bases unmatched. There are 15 residues in the CDR3. CDR3 sequence: CASSLAGGGLYEQYF. DNA for the CDR3: TGCGCCAGCAGCTTGGCGGGAGGGGGACTCTACGAGCAGTACTTC.

The chain recombines TRBV20-1 with TRBJ1-3; D uncertain. Germline CDR1 reads DFQATT; CDR2 reads SNEGSKA (reference sequence). This CDR3 is 14 amino acids long. Trimming removed 2 bases from V and 1 base from J, with 9 bases in between. The CDR3 DNA follows: TGCAGTGCTAGAAGAGGAGAGTCTGGAAACACCATATATTTT. Its protein product is CSARRGESGNTIYF.